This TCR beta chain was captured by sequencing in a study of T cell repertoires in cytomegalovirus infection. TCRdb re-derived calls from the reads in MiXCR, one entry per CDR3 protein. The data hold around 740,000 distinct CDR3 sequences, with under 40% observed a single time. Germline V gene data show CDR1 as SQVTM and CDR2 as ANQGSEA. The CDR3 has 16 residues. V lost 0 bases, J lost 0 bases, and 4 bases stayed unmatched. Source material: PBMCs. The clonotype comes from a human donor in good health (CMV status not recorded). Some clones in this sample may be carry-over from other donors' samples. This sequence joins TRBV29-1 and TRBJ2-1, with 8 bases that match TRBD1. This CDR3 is CSVEDHQGASYNEQFF. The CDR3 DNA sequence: TGCAGCGTTGAAGATCATCAGGGGGCCTCCTACAATGAGCAGTTCTTC.